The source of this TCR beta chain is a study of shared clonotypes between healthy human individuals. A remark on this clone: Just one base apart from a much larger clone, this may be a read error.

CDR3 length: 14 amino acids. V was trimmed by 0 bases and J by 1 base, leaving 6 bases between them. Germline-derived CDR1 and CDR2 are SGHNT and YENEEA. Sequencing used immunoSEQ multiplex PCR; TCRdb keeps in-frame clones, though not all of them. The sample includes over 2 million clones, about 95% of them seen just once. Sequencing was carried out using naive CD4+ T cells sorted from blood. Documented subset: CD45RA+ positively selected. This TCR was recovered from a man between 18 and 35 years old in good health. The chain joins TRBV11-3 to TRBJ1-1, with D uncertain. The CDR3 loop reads CASSLEGTNTEAFF. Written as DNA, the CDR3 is TGTGCCAGCAGCTTAGAAGGTACGAACACTGAAGCTTTCTTT.